Sequencing of this T cell receptor beta chain was carried out in a study of tumor and adjacent non-tumor tissue in lung cancer. Study information: There were fewer than 15 adenocarcinoma, a couple of squamous cell carcinoma and 1 small cell lung cancer cases.

The CDR3 spans 13 residues. The germline V gene encodes CDR1 MNHEY and CDR2 SVGAGI. The library came from three nested PCR rounds adapted from ARM-PCR protocols. From the multiplex PCR reads, TCRdb called clonotypes with MiXCR, one entry per CDR3 protein. Of roughly 81,000 distinct CDR3 sequences listed, around 70% were seen once; the top ten hold around 13%. General observations from the study: TCR diversity was significantly greater in tumor than normal lung tissue. Patients with more diverse tumor TCRs had worse survival. Normal lung showed higher cumulative top 100 clone frequency than tumor.

This sample's RNA came from whole unsorted tissue. A note on this clonotype: Antigen specificity is unknown. Lacking the conserved final phenylalanine or tryptophan, this CDR3 likely reflects a read error.

The clonotype was recovered from a woman aged 70-85 years with non-small cell lung cancer. The rearrangement links TRBV6-5 to TRBJ1-2; 7 bases agree with TRBD1. The sample was lung tumor tissue. The CDR3 protein is CVSSYSQGFGYTI. The CDR3 coding sequence is TGTGTCAGCAGTTACTCACAGGGGTTTGGCTACACCATC.